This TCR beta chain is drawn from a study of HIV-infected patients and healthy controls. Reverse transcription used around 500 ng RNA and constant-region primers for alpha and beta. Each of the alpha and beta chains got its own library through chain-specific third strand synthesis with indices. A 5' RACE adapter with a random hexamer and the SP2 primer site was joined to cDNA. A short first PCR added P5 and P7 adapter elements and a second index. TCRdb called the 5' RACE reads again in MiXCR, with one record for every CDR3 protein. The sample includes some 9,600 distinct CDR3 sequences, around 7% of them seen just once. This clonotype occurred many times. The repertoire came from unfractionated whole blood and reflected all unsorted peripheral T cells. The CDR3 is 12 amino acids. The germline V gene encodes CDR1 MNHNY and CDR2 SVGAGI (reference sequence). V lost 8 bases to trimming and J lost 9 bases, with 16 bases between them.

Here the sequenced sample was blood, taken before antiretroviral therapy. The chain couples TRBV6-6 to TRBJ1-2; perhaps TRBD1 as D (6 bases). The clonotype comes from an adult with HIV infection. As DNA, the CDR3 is TGTGCCAGCGAAAGGGAGGGGGACAGCTACACCTTC. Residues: CASEREGDSYTF.